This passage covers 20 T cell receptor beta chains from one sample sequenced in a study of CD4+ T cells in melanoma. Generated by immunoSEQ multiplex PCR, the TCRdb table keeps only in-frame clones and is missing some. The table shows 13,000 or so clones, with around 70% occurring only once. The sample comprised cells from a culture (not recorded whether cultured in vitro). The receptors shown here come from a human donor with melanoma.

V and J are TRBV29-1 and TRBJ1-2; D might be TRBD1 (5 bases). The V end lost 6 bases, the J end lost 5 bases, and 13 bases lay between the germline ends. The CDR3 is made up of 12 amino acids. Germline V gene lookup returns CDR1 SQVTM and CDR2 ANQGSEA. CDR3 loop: CSVGLAGYGYTF. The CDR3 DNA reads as TGCAGCGTCGGTTTGGCAGGGTATGGCTACACCTTC.

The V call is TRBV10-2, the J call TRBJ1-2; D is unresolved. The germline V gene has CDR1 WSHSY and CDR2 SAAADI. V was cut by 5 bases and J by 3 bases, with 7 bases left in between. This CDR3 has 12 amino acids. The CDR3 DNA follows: TGCGCCAGCAGTCCGGTCGACTATGGCTACACCTTC. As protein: CASSPVDYGYTF.

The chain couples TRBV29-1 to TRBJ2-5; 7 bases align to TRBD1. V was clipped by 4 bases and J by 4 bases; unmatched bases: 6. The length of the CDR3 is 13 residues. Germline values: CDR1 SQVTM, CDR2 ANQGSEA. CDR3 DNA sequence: TGCAGCGTTGGTAGGACAGGTGCAGAGACCCAGTACTTC. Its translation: CSVGRTGAETQYF.

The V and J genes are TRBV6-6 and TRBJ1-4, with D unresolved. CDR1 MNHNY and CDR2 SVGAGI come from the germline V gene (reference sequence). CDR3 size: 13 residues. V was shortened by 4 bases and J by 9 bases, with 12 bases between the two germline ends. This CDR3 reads CASSSVPPKKLFF. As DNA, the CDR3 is TGTGCCAGCAGTTCGGTACCTCCGAAAAAACTGTTTTTT.

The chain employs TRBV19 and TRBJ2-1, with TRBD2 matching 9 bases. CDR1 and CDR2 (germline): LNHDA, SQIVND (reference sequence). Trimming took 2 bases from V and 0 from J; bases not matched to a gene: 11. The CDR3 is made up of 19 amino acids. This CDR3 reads CASSIRASGAPSSYNEQFF. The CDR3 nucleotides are TGTGCCAGTAGTATAAGGGCTAGCGGGGCCCCTAGCTCCTACAATGAGCAGTTCTTC. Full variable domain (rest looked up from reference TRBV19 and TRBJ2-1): DGGITQSPKYLFRKEGQNVTLSCEQNLNHDAMYWYRQDPGQGLRLIYYSQIVNDFQKGDIAEGYSVSREKKESFPLTVTSAQKNPTAFYLCASSIRASGAPSSYNEQFFGPGTRLTVL.

DNA of the CDR3: TGTGCCAGCAGCTTGGTGGGGGCGTCCTACAATGAGCAGTTCTTC. This encodes CASSLVGASYNEQFF. The V call is TRBV7-2, the J call TRBJ2-1; D perhaps matches TRBD1 (6 bases). Trimming removed 3 bases at V and 1 base at J, with 10 bases between. Germline V gene lookup returns CDR1 SGHTA and CDR2 FQGNSA. The CDR3 is 15 residues long.

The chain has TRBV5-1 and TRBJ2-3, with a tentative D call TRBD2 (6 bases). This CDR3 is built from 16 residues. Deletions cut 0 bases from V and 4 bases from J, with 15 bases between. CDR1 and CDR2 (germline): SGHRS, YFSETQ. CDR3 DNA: TGCGCCAGCAGCTTGGTTCTCGCGGGGTCAGCAGATACGCAGTATTTT. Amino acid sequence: CASSLVLAGSADTQYF.

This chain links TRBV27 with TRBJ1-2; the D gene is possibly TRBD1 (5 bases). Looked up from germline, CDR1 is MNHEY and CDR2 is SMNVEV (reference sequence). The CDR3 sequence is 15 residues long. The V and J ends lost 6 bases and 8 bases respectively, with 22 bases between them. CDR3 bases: TGTGCCAGCAGCCCTTGGGTTTCAGGGAGCGACGGCTACACCTTC. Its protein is CASSPWVSGSDGYTF.

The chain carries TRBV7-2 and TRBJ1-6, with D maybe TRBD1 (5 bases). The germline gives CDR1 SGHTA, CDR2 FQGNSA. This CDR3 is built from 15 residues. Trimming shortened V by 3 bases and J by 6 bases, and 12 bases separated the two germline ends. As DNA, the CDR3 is TGTGCCAGCAGCTTCTTGAGGGGTCTTAATTCACCCCTCCACTTT. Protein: CASSFLRGLNSPLHF.

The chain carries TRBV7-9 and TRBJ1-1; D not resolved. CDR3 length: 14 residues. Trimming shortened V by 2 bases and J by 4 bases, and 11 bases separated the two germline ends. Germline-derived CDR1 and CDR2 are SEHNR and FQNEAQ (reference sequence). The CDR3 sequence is CASSLPGFGTEAFF. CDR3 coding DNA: TGTGCCAGCAGCTTACCGGGGTTCGGCACTGAAGCTTTCTTT.

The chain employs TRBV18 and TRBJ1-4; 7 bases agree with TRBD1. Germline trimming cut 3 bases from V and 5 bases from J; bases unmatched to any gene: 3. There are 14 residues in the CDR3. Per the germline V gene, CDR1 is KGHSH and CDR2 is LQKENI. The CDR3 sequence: CASSPGQRNEKLFF. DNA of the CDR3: TGTGCCAGCTCACCGGGACAGAGGAATGAAAAACTGTTTTTT.

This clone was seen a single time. This CDR3 reads CASSPGTRVGTEAFF. CDR3 in DNA: TGTGCCAGTAGTCCCGGGACAAGGGTCGGCACTGAAGCTTTCTTT. The chain uses TRBV19 and TRBJ1-1; TRBD1 might be the D (6 bases). The CDR3 extends over 15 amino acids. Germline lookup yields CDR1 LNHDA and CDR2 SQIVND (reference sequence). V lost 5 bases, J lost 4 bases, and 17 bases lay in between.

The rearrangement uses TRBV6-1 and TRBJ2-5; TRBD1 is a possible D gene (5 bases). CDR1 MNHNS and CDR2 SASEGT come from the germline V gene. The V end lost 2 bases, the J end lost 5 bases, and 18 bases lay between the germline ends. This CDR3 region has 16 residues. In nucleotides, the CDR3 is TGTGCCAGCAGTGAATACGCAGGGATAACATCGGAGACCCAGTACTTC. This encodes CASSEYAGITSETQYF.

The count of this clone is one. The CDR3 nucleotides read TGTGCCAGCAGCGTTGGCGGGGGTAAATTATATGGCTACACCTTC. As protein: CASSVGGGKLYGYTF. V usage is TRBV9 and J usage is TRBJ1-2; the D gene is possibly TRBD1 (5 bases). The germline V and J ends were trimmed by 2 bases and 5 bases, with 16 bases remaining between them. The V gene's germline CDR1 is SGDLS and CDR2 YYNGEE. The CDR3 is 15 residues long.

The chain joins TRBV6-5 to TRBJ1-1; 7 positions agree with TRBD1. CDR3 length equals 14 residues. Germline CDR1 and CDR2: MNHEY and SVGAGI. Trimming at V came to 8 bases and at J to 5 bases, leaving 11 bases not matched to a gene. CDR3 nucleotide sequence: TGTGCCAGCCATAGGGGGCAGGGGGGGACTGAAGCTTTCTTT. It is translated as CASHRGQGGTEAFF.

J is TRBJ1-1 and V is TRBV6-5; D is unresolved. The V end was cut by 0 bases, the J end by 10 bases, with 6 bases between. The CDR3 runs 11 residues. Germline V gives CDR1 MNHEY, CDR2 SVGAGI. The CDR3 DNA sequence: TGTGCCAGCAGTTACTCGGGTATAGCTTTCTTT. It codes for CASSYSGIAFF.

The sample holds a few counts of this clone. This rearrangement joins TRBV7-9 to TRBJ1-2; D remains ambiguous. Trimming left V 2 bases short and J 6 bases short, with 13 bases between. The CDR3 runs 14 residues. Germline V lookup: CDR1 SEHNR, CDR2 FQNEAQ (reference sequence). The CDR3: CASSLREGTHGYTF. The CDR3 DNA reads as TGTGCCAGCAGCTTAAGGGAGGGTACACATGGCTACACCTTC.

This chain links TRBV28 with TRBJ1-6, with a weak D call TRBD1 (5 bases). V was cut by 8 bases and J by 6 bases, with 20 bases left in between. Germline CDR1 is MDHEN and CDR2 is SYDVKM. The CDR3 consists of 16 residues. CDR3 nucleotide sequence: TGTGCCAGCGGCTTAACCGGGGGAGGAACTAATTCACCCCTCCACTTT. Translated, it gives CASGLTGGGTNSPLHF.

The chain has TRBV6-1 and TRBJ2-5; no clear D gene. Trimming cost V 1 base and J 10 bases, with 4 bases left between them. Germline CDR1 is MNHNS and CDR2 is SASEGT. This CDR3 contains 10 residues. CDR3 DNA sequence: TGTGCCAGCAGTGAAGTGAGCCAGTACTTC. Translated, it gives CASSEVSQYF.

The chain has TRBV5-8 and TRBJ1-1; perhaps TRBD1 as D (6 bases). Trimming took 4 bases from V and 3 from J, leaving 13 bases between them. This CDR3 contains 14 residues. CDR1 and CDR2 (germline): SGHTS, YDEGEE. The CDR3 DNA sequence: TGTGCCAGCAGCCTACGGGGGGCGGACACTGAAGCTTTCTTT. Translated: CASSLRGADTEAFF. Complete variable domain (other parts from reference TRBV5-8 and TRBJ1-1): EAGVTQSPTHLIKTRGQQATLRCSPISGHTSVYWYQQALGLGLQFLLWYDEGEERNRGNFPPRFSGRQFPNYSSELNVNALELEDSALYLCASSLRGADTEAFFGQGTRLTVV.